Sequencing of this TCR beta chain was carried out in a study of T cell responses to AZD1222 COVID-19 vaccine. Whole-study results and caveats: Elevations in Spike-specific TCR breadth and depth followed administration of two AZD1222 doses.

On this clone: Antigen unknown.

TCRdb keeps only in-frame clones here, not all; method: immunoSEQ multiplex PCR. The repertoire holds about 93,000 clones, with 75% to 90% as singletons. The germline gives CDR1 SGHTA, CDR2 FQGNSA. V was cut by 6 bases and J by 5 bases, with 19 bases left in between. This CDR3 is built from 15 residues. The chain joins TRBV7-2 to TRBJ2-5; perhaps TRBD1 as D (5 bases). Sequenced here: peripheral blood, sampled 28 days after the second AZD1222 dose. This clonotype was sampled from an adult who received the AZD1222 COVID-19 vaccine. Here the CDR3 reads CASSYVSGAGETQYF. Written as DNA, the CDR3 is TGTGCCAGCAGTTACGTCAGTGGGGCTGGGGAGACCCAGTACTTC.